The clone carrying this T cell receptor (beta chain) was recorded a few times. This sample is drawn from a study of graft-versus-host responses after intestinal transplantation. The graft tissue was processed, and this released both intraepithelial and lamina propria lymphocytes. V shed 2 bases and J shed 2 bases, with 2 bases lying between them. The CDR3 is 12 amino acids. Per germline, CDR1 SGDLS and CDR2 YYNGEE. Using immunoSEQ multiplex PCR, the repertoire was profiled, and TCRdb retains in-frame clones only, with some absent. The table has 15,000 to 20,000 clones, around 83% seen once; the top ten hold 3% to 4%.

The sequence came from a human patient who received an intestinal transplant, so some T cells may come from the graft donor. The sample consisted of ileum tissue, taken roughly 600 days after intestinal transplantation. The V and J genes are TRBV9 and TRBJ1-3, with unresolved D. CDR3 DNA: TGTGCCAGCAGCGTCCCTGGAAACACCATATATTTT. This sequence encodes CASSVPGNTIYF.